Below, 28 T cell receptor beta chains from the same sample are listed, as sequenced in a study of cytomegalovirus exposure and HLA in healthy donors. PCR was performed using 60 Vbeta and 13 Jbeta primers. The repertoire was sequenced with immunoSEQ multiplex PCR; TCRdb's copy has only in-frame clones and lacks some. This sample has about 140,000 clones, with roughly 65% found just once. Sequences were obtained from PBMCs. These TCRs come from a woman between 25 and 40 years old in good health and CMV-seronegative.

The V and J genes are TRBV7-2 and TRBJ1-2; 8 bases line up with TRBD1. The J segment lost 6 bases and the V segment lost 1 base, leaving 1 base of the junction unmatched. CDR1 and CDR2 from the germline V gene are SGHTA and FQGNSA. This CDR3 is built from 13 residues. The CDR3 bases are TGTGCCAGCAGCTTAGACAGGGGGAATGGCTACACCTTC. This gives the protein CASSLDRGNGYTF.

This rearrangement joins TRBV11-2 to TRBJ2-7; the match to TRBD1 covers 7 bases. Germline loops: CDR1 SGHAT, CDR2 FQNNGV. Trimming at V came to 4 bases and at J to 6 bases, leaving 18 bases not matched to a gene. This CDR3 is 17 amino acids long. The CDR3 spells CASSSASRQGFLGEQYF. Written as DNA, the CDR3 is TGTGCCAGCAGCTCGGCCTCCAGACAGGGATTTTTGGGCGAGCAGTACTTC.

The gene calls are TRBV15 and TRBJ2-5; 13 bases align to TRBD2. CDR1 and CDR2 from the germline V gene are LNHNV and YYDKDF (reference sequence). The V and J ends lost 6 bases and 2 bases, in that order; junction bases with no gene match: 6. The CDR3 spans 16 residues. The CDR3 region has the DNA TGTGCCACCAGGGGGGCGGGACTAGCGGGGCAAGAGACCCAGTACTTC. As protein: CATRGAGLAGQETQYF.

The chain joins TRBV18 to TRBJ2-1; 12 nucleotides align to TRBD2. Germline trimming cut 3 bases from V and 8 bases from J; bases unmatched to any gene: 5. Germline values: CDR1 KGHSH, CDR2 LQKENI. This CDR3 is built from 15 residues. CDR3 in amino acids: CASSPGLAGKDEQFF. The CDR3 DNA is TGTGCCAGCTCACCCGGACTAGCGGGGAAGGATGAGCAGTTCTTC. Variable domain in full (rest from reference TRBV18 and TRBJ2-1): NAGVMQNPRHLVRRRGQEARLRCSPMKGHSHVYWYRQLPEEGLKFMVYLQKENIIDESGMPKERFSAEFPKEGPSILRIQQVVRGDSAAYFCASSPGLAGKDEQFFGPGTRLTVL.

The V gene is TRBV9, the J gene TRBJ2-1, with 9 positions matching TRBD2. This CDR3 is built from 15 residues. The junction had 4 bases not matched to a gene; V was cut back by 0 bases and J by 6 bases. Germline V gene lookup returns CDR1 SGDLS and CDR2 YYNGEE. The CDR3 DNA follows: TGTGCCAGCAGCGTAGCTAGCGGGGTTAGCAATGAGCAGTTCTTC. It codes for CASSVASGVSNEQFF.

This chain links TRBV28 with TRBJ1-2, with 8 bases lining up with TRBD1. This CDR3 has 14 amino acids. V shed 2 bases, J shed 6 bases, and the junction held 5 bases outside the gene matches. Germline V CDR1 and CDR2: MDHEN, SYDVKM. The CDR3, as DNA: TGTGCCAGCAGTTTAGCCTGGACAGGGAATGGCTACACCTTC. Translated: CASSLAWTGNGYTF.

The chain joins TRBV2 to TRBJ1-4; D is ambiguous. Trimming stripped 0 bases from V and 8 bases from J, with 10 bases between. CDR1 and CDR2 (germline): SNHLY, FYNNEI. This CDR3 is built from 14 residues. The CDR3 loop is CASSEATSREKLFF. Written as DNA, the CDR3 is TGTGCCAGCAGTGAAGCGACCTCTAGAGAAAAACTGTTTTTT. Using reference TRBV2 and TRBJ1-4 for the parts outside the CDR3, the full variable domain is EPEVTQTPSHQVTQMGQEVILRCVPISNHLYFYWYRQILGQKVEFLVSFYNNEISEKSEIFDDQFSVERPDGSNFTLKIRSTKLEDSAMYFCASSEATSREKLFFGSGTQLSVL.

The chain uses TRBV30 and TRBJ1-5; 9 bases line up with TRBD1. The V gene end was trimmed by 3 bases and the J gene end by 11 bases; junction bases not matched to a gene: 2. The V gene's germline CDR1 is GTSNPN and CDR2 SVGIG (reference sequence). The CDR3 totals 11 residues. The CDR3: CAWRTGGAQHF. CDR3 DNA sequence: TGTGCCTGGAGGACAGGGGGGGCCCAGCATTTT.

This sequence joins TRBV7-3 and TRBJ2-6, with 7 bases fitting TRBD2. Germline-derived CDR1 and CDR2 are SGHTA and FQGTGA. The length of the CDR3 is 16 residues. Trimming at V came to 1 base and at J to 4 bases, leaving 4 bases not matched to a gene. CDR3 in amino acids: CASSLRRGSGANVLTF. The CDR3 coding sequence is TGTGCCAGCAGCTTAAGGCGGGGGTCAGGGGCCAACGTCCTGACTTTC.

The CDR3 here is CASSAQAGETQYF. CDR3 nucleotides: TGTGCCAGCAGTGCACAGGCAGGGGAGACCCAGTACTTC. This chain uses TRBV2 with TRBJ2-5; maybe TRBD1 (5 bases). The CDR3 is 13 amino acids. Trimming removed 4 bases from V and 5 bases from J, with 11 bases in between. Germline assignment: CDR1 SNHLY and CDR2 FYNNEI.

This clone was counted a few times. V gene TRBV7-2 combines with J gene TRBJ2-2, with 9 positions matching TRBD1. The germline CDR1 and CDR2 sequences are SGHTA and FQGNSA. V dropped 4 bases and J dropped 1; count of bases not matched to a gene: 1. The CDR3 sequence is 15 residues long. The CDR3 DNA reads as TGTGCCAGCAGCTCGGGACAGGGGAACACCGGGGAGCTGTTTTTT. Its translation: CASSSGQGNTGELFF. Combining the CDR3 with reference TRBV7-2 and TRBJ2-2 gives the whole variable domain GAGVSQSPSNKVTEKGKDVELRCDPISGHTALYWYRQSLGQGLEFLIYFQGNSAPDKSGLPSDRFSAERTGGSVSTLTIQRTQQEDSAVYLCASSSGQGNTGELFFGEGSRLTVL.

V and J are TRBV9 and TRBJ2-3; 7 nucleotides match TRBD1. Germline V gene data show CDR1 as SGDLS and CDR2 as YYNGEE. J lost 1 base, V lost 0 bases, and 2 bases had no gene match. The CDR3 length is 15 residues. The CDR3 protein is CASSVARGRTDTQYF. The CDR3 nucleotides are TGTGCCAGCAGCGTAGCGAGGGGGCGCACAGATACGCAGTATTTT.

This chain links TRBV5-1 with TRBJ2-2; D possibly corresponds to TRBD1 (6 bases). The CDR3 is made up of 16 amino acids. The V and J ends lost 4 bases and 6 bases respectively, with 19 bases between them. Germline V gene sequence: CDR1 SGHRS, CDR2 YFSETQ. CDR3 DNA sequence: TGCGCCAGCAGCGGCTCAGGGGCCCTGAGGTCCGGGGAGCTGTTTTTT. Amino acid sequence: CASSGSGALRSGELFF.

V gene TRBV28 combines with J gene TRBJ2-7; D remains unclear. The CDR3 has 13 amino acids. V lost 7 bases to trimming and J lost 0 bases, with 10 bases between them. CDR1 and CDR2 (germline): MDHEN, SYDVKM. The CDR3 reads CASNQDSSYEQYV. The CDR3 bases are TGTGCCAGCAACCAAGATAGCTCCTACGAGCAGTACGTC.

This clone has just a few counts. The chain combines TRBV2 with TRBJ1-4, with D unclear. Germline V gene data show CDR1 as SNHLY and CDR2 as FYNNEI. Trimming removed 6 bases at V and 5 bases at J, with 19 bases between. The CDR3 sequence is 16 residues long. This CDR3 is CASSPTGEGLNEKLFF. CDR3 DNA sequence: TGTGCCAGCAGCCCGACGGGTGAGGGCCTAAATGAAAAACTGTTTTTT.

J is TRBJ1-2 and V is TRBV10-3, with a tentative D call TRBD1 (5 bases). Trimming removed 3 bases at V and 1 base at J, with 15 bases between. Germline CDR1 reads ENHRY; CDR2 reads SYGVKD. There are 16 residues in the CDR3. The CDR3 sequence is CAISERGGEYNYGYTF. For the CDR3, the DNA is TGTGCCATCAGTGAACGGGGGGGAGAATATAACTATGGCTACACCTTC.

This clone was counted between two and nine times. V is TRBV18 and J is TRBJ1-1; 8 bases fit TRBD1. J gave up 1 base and V 3 bases, and 7 bases lay outside the gene matches. The CDR3 is 16 amino acids. In germline, CDR1 is KGHSH, CDR2 LQKENI. CDR3 sequence (DNA): TGTGCCAGCTCACCTAGGACAGGGCAAGGGAACACTGAAGCTTTCTTT. It is translated as CASSPRTGQGNTEAFF.

This clone was seen more than once but under ten times. CDR3 loop: CASSVGQEGETQYF. The CDR3 DNA reads as TGTGCCAGCAGCGTAGGTCAGGAGGGAGAGACCCAGTACTTC. The chain recombines TRBV9 with TRBJ2-5; D is possibly TRBD2 (6 bases). Germline-derived CDR1 and CDR2 are SGDLS and YYNGEE. The CDR3 extends over 14 amino acids. Trimming took 0 bases from V and 4 from J, leaving 10 bases between them.

V and J are TRBV28 and TRBJ1-5, with D possibly matching TRBD1 (6 bases). Trimming took 6 bases from V and 5 from J, leaving 11 bases between them. The CDR3 extends over 13 amino acids. In germline, CDR1 is MDHEN, CDR2 SYDVKM. This CDR3 reads CASSPDRYQPQHF. In nucleotides, the CDR3 is TGTGCCAGCAGCCCGGACAGATATCAGCCCCAGCATTTT.

V and J are TRBV5-1 and TRBJ2-5; D possibly corresponds to TRBD1 (5 bases). With 0 bases removed from V and 2 bases from J, the gap between germline ends came to 5 bases. Per germline, CDR1 SGHRS and CDR2 YFSETQ. This CDR3 has 13 residues. CDR3 in DNA: TGCGCCAGCAGCTTGGGACAGCAAGAGACCCAGTACTTC. The encoded protein is CASSLGQQETQYF.

The chain uses TRBV2 and TRBJ2-1; D is unclear. V was shortened by 6 bases and J by 6 bases, with 3 bases between the two germline ends. The CDR3 has 10 amino acids. Germline assignment: CDR1 SNHLY and CDR2 FYNNEI. In DNA form, the CDR3 reads TGTGCCAGCAGCCTCAATGAGCAGTTCTTC. Protein sequence: CASSLNEQFF.

The chain recombines TRBV9 with TRBJ2-1; a weak D match, TRBD2 (5 bases). Deletions cut 4 bases from V and 4 bases from J, with 12 bases between. The CDR3 extends over 14 amino acids. CDR1 and CDR2 from the germline V gene are SGDLS and YYNGEE. As DNA, the CDR3 is TGTGCCAGCAGCCAAAGCGGAAAATACAATGAGCAGTTCTTC. Translation: CASSQSGKYNEQFF.

The chain uses TRBV28 and TRBJ2-7, with D possibly matching TRBD1 (6 bases). Germline V gene lookup returns CDR1 MDHEN and CDR2 SYDVKM. Deletions cut 7 bases from V and 12 bases from J, with 19 bases between. The CDR3 has 12 residues. The CDR3 loop is CASNKSGTKPYV. Here the CDR3 DNA reads TGTGCCAGCAACAAATCCGGGACAAAGCCGTACGTC.

With regard to this clone: Other DNA sequences in this sample translate to the same CDR3. The V call is TRBV11-3, the J call TRBJ2-1, with TRBD2 matching 9 bases. The CDR3 covers 14 residues. Germline V gives CDR1 SGHNT, CDR2 YENEEA. After removal of 4 bases from V and 4 bases from J, the junction contained 2 bases not matched to a gene. This CDR3 is CASSSGLAYNEQFF. The CDR3 DNA reads as TGTGCCAGCAGCTCTGGACTAGCGTACAATGAGCAGTTCTTC.

The chain couples TRBV6-5 to TRBJ1-2; D perhaps matches TRBD1 (5 bases). V lost 5 bases and J 2 bases, leaving 6 bases between the germline ends. From germline, CDR1 is MNHEY and CDR2 SVGAGI. The CDR3 covers 12 residues. Here the CDR3 reads CASSQGNYGYTF. CDR3 in DNA: TGTGCCAGCAGTCAGGGAAACTATGGCTACACCTTC.

The chain uses TRBV6-1 and TRBJ1-5; 7 nucleotides match TRBD1. Germline V gene lookup returns CDR1 MNHNS and CDR2 SASEGT. The CDR3 length is 15 residues. V shed 1 base and J 4 bases; nucleotides not matched to a gene: 4. The CDR3 DNA sequence: TGTGCCAGCAGTGAAGGTGGGGACAGAAATCAGCCCCAGCATTTT. Translating it yields CASSEGGDRNQPQHF.

This clone was seen only once. The rearrangement links TRBV10-2 to TRBJ2-4; tentative D call: TRBD2 (6 bases). This CDR3 comprises 14 residues. The germline CDR1 and CDR2 sequences are WSHSY and SAAADI. Trimming pared 2 bases from V and 7 bases from J, leaving 12 bases between. CDR3 sequence (DNA): TGCGCCAGCAGTGAGGGACATCTAGCGAACATTCAGTACTTC. As protein: CASSEGHLANIQYF.

This clone was seen more than once but under ten times. The chain is built from TRBV9 and TRBJ1-2, with D maybe TRBD1 (5 bases). Per germline, CDR1 SGDLS and CDR2 YYNGEE. The CDR3 has 13 amino acids. Trimming left V 3 bases short and J 3 bases short, with 9 bases between. DNA of the CDR3: TGTGCCAGCAGCGAGGACAACCACTATGGCTACACCTTC. It specifies CASSEDNHYGYTF. The full variable domain, with the rest looked up from reference TRBV9 and TRBJ1-2, is DSGVTQTPKHLITATGQRVTLRCSPRSGDLSVYWYQQSLDQGLQFLIQYYNGEERAKGNILERFSAQQFPDLHSELNLSSLELGDSALYFCASSEDNHYGYTFGSGTRLTVV.